Here is one T cell receptor (beta chain) with its context. The antigen remains undetermined. The CDR3 runs to 17 residues. Produced via immunoSEQ multiplex PCR; TCRdb's table is partial and in-frame only. This repertoire shows some 68,000 clones, 80% to 90% found once; its top ten account for 10% to 14%. The source of the sample is a study of OX40 agonist ivuxolimab in advanced cancers. Whole-study findings and limits: More expanded clones were seen, on average, in CD8+ T cells than in CD4+.

The sequences come from CD4+ or CD8+ T cells sorted from blood, collected in a trial of the OX40 agonist ivuxolimab. The TCR was taken from an adult with an advanced solid tumor such as melanoma, head and neck, liver or kidney cancer. The J gene is TRBJ2-5, the V gene TRBV21-1; TRBD2 was called by the table and not checked on the DNA. TRBV21-1 is noted as a pseudogene. The CDR3 sequence: CASSTPPSGGFQETQYF. Here the CDR3 DNA reads TGTGCCAGCAGCACCCCACCGAGCGGGGGGTTCCAAGAGACCCAGTACTTC.